The rows below give T cell receptor beta chains drawn from one sample of a study of cytomegalovirus exposure and HLA in healthy donors. Libraries were prepared by immunoSEQ multiplex PCR; TCRdb keeps only in-frame clonotypes and omits some of them. Among 250,000 to 350,000 clones listed, 87% were seen once. Sequences were obtained from PBMCs. Receptors were obtained from a woman aged 25 to 39 in good health and CMV-seropositive. The CDR3 runs from the conserved cysteine through the conserved F or W. Fields, in order: clone size, V gene, J gene, D gene, CDR3 DNA, CDR3 protein. A D gene is named only where the DNA matches it firmly. Rows give clone size only sometimes, using once, few, many, or a class for an expanded clone.

>.|TRBV6-1|TRBJ1-3|TRBD1
TGTGCCAGCAGTGAAGGGCAGGGGGCGGACACCATATATTTT
CASSEGQGADTIYF
>.|TRBV15|TRBJ1-5|.
TGTGCCACCAGCTCCGTGACCTATTATCAGCCCCAGCATTTT
CATSSVTYYQPQHF
>.|TRBV16|TRBJ2-1|TRBD1
TGTGCCAGCAGCCTCGGAACAGGGGGACGGAATGAGCAGTTCTTC
CASSLGTGGRNEQFF
>.|TRBV6-1|TRBJ1-5|TRBD1
TGTGCCAGCAGGGGACAGGGCAATCAGCCCCAGCATTTT
CASRGQGNQPQHF
>.|TRBV29-1|TRBJ2-5|.
TGCAGCGTTGAAGTTCGGTCATGGAGTCTGACGGAGACCCAGTACTTC
CSVEVRSWSLTETQYF
>.|TRBV13|TRBJ2-7|TRBD1
TGTGCCAGCAGCTCCGGGACAGGGGGCTACGAGCAGTACTTC
CASSSGTGGYEQYF
>.|TRBV28|TRBJ2-1|.
TGTGCCAGCAGTTTTGGGCGGGTAGTCGATGAGCAGTTCTTC
CASSFGRVVDEQFF
>.|TRBV28|TRBJ2-7|.
TGTGCCAGCTCCGACCAGCCCAGACCCTACGAGCAGTACTTC
CASSDQPRPYEQYF
>.|TRBV15|TRBJ1-6|.
TGTGCCACCAGCAGAGAGGGGAGCTATAATTCACCCCTCCACTTT
CATSREGSYNSPLHF
>.|TRBV5-1|TRBJ1-3|.
TGCGCCAGCAGAATCCAGTGGTCAGGGGAAGGAACTGGAAACACCATATATTTT
CASRIQWSGEGTGNTIYF
>once|TRBV5-6|TRBJ2-5|.
TGTGCCAGCTCGGGGCACATAACGGAGGAGACCCAGTACTTC
CASSGHITEETQYF
>.|TRBV2|TRBJ1-2|.
TGTGCCAGCAGTGACGTGGGCAGCACCTATGGCTACACCTTC
CASSDVGSTYGYTF
>.|TRBV4-3|TRBJ1-2|.
TGCGCCAGCAGCCCAGAAGGATCCAATGGCTACACCTTC
CASSPEGSNGYTF
>.|TRBV29-1|TRBJ2-7|.
TGCAGCGTTGAAGCGAGCACACCCTACGAGCAGTACTTC
CSVEASTPYEQYF
>.|TRBV6-5|TRBJ1-1|.
TGTGCCAGCAGTTACGCCAGGGGAATGAGGGACACTGAAGCTTTCTTT
CASSYARGMRDTEAFF
>.|TRBV28|TRBJ2-7|.
TGTGCCAGCAGACCCGACACCTTTATGTACGAGCAGTACTTC
CASRPDTFMYEQYF
>.|TRBV19|TRBJ1-5|.
TGTGCCAGTAGCCTTACGGGGTACTCTGGGCCCCAGCATTTT
CASSLTGYSGPQHF
>.|TRBV9|TRBJ2-3|.
TGTGCCAGCAGCGTTCTGGGATCTAGCACAGATACGCAGTATTTT
CASSVLGSSTDTQYF
>once|TRBV4-2|TRBJ2-3|TRBD2
TGTGCCAGCAGCCAAGGAGCGGGGGCCGATACGCAGTATTTT
CASSQGAGADTQYF
>once|TRBV28|TRBJ1-1|.
TGTGCCAGCACCTTACCGACAGTAGGCACTGAAGCTTTCTTT
CASTLPTVGTEAFF
>.|TRBV4-3|TRBJ2-1|.
TGCGCCAGCAGCCAACGTACGGCGGGTAGCTCCTACAATGAGCAGTTCTTC
CASSQRTAGSSYNEQFF
>.|TRBV7-3|TRBJ1-5|TRBD1
TGTGCCAGCAGCCCCGGACAGGGCAATCAGCCCCAGCATTTT
CASSPGQGNQPQHF
>.|TRBV30|TRBJ2-1|.
TGTGCCTGGAGAAGGGACGACAATGAGCAGTTCTTC
CAWRRDDNEQFF
>.|TRBV27|TRBJ2-3|TRBD2
TGTGCCAGCAGGCCGCTGGTAGCGGGGGGGCGTGTCACAGATACGCAGTATTTT
CASRPLVAGGRVTDTQYF
>.|TRBV28|TRBJ2-7|TRBD1
TGTGCCAGCAGTTTTAGTAAGGTCAGGGGGTCCTACGAGCAGTACTTC
CASSFSKVRGSYEQYF
>few|TRBV6-5|TRBJ1-2|.
TGTGCCAGCAGTATCGGTGAGGGCTACACCTTC
CASSIGEGYTF
>.|TRBV7-9|TRBJ2-7|TRBD2
TGTGCCAGCAGCCCAATAGCGGGAGCGTATTACGAGCAGTACTTC
CASSPIAGAYYEQYF
>once|TRBV5-4|TRBJ1-4|TRBD1
TGTGCCAGCAGCCCCCGGACAGGGGATGAAAAACTGTTTTTT
CASSPRTGDEKLFF
>.|TRBV4-3|TRBJ1-2|.
TGCGCCAGCAGCCAAGATATCGGGGTACGTCTCTACACCTTC
CASSQDIGVRLYTF
>.|TRBV5-1|TRBJ2-7|TRBD1
TGCGCCAGCAGCTCCCACCTATCCGGGACAGGGGGCGAGCAGTACTTC
CASSSHLSGTGGEQYF
>.|TRBV13|TRBJ1-1|TRBD1
TGTGCCAGCAGCTTAGGGACAGGGGTGGGCACTGAAGCTTTCTTT
CASSLGTGVGTEAFF
>.|TRBV5-6|TRBJ1-4|.
TGTGCCAGCAGCTTGGCCGGAAAACTGTTTTTT
CASSLAGKLFF
>.|TRBV2|TRBJ2-7|TRBD2
TGTGCCAGCAGGGCTAGCGGGGGGGCTTACGAGCAGTACTTC
CASRASGGAYEQYF
>.|TRBV9|TRBJ2-7|.
TGTGCCAGCAGCGTAGAAGGGACCTCCTCCTACGAGCAGTACTTC
CASSVEGTSSYEQYF
>.|TRBV27|TRBJ1-5|.
TGTGCCAGCAGCCCCATTTCGTGGGACAACAATCAGCCCCAGCATTTT
CASSPISWDNNQPQHF
>.|TRBV6-6|TRBJ2-2|TRBD1
TGTGCCAGCAGTCTGGGACAGGGGGCGAGCACCGGGGAGCTGTTTTTT
CASSLGQGASTGELFF
>.|TRBV13|TRBJ2-7|.
TGTGCCAGCAGCTTTGCCGGCTACGAGCAGTACTTC
CASSFAGYEQYF
>.|TRBV5-7|TRBJ1-2|TRBD1
TGTGCCAGCAGCCCCCTGACAGGGGGCAAAGTGTATGGCTACACCTTC
CASSPLTGGKVYGYTF
>.|TRBV7-3|TRBJ2-7|TRBD1
TGTGCCAGCAGCTCCCAACCGGGACAGCACGAGCAGTACTTC
CASSSQPGQHEQYF
>.|TRBV6-5|TRBJ1-3|.
TGTGCCAGCAGTTATGAGGGGGGAAACACCATATATTTT
CASSYEGGNTIYF
>.|TRBV11-2|TRBJ1-1|.
TGTGCCAGCCGAACCTGGGCCCCCCAGTCAGCTTTCTTT
CASRTWAPQSAFF
>.|TRBV19|TRBJ2-3|.
TGTGCCAGTACTAGCACAGATACGCAGTATTTT
CASTSTDTQYF
>.|TRBV7-2|TRBJ2-5|.
TGTGCCAGCAGCTTAGGAGTTTTGGAGACCCAGTACTTC
CASSLGVLETQYF
>once|TRBV27|TRBJ1-1|TRBD1
TGTGCCAGCAGTGTGGGACAGGGCAACACTGAAGCTTTCTTT
CASSVGQGNTEAFF
>.|TRBV30|TRBJ1-2|.
TGTGCCTGGAGTGTCGGCAGGGGAAACTATGGCTACACCTTC
CAWSVGRGNYGYTF
>.|TRBV19|TRBJ2-7|TRBD2
TGTGCCAGTGTAGCGGGGCCGAACTCCTACGAGCAGTACTTC
CASVAGPNSYEQYF
>.|TRBV21-1|TRBJ2-1|.
TGTGCCAGCAGCAAATCAGGGTCTTCCTACATGAATGAGCAGTTCTTC
CASSKSGSSYMNEQFF
>few|TRBV29-1|TRBJ1-1|.
TGCAGCGGAAGAACGGCGAACACTGAAGCTTTCTTT
CSGRTANTEAFF